Listed here are 17 T cell receptor beta chains from one sample, sequenced in a study of cytomegalovirus exposure and HLA in healthy donors. The PCR had 60 Vbeta and 13 Jbeta primers. The data were produced by immunoSEQ multiplex PCR, yet TCRdb's version contains in-frame clones alone and is incomplete. The sample lists around 68,000 clones, less than 70% occurring once. The sequenced sample was PBMCs. These receptors originate from a woman under 40 in good health and CMV-seronegative.

V usage is TRBV2 and J usage is TRBJ1-3; 7 bases match TRBD1. CDR1 SNHLY and CDR2 FYNNEI come from the germline V gene. The CDR3 runs to 13 residues. V lost 10 bases to trimming and J lost 8 bases; unmatched junction nucleotides: 11. The CDR3: CANSTGRLDTIYF. The CDR3 coding sequence is TGTGCCAACTCGACAGGGAGGTTGGACACCATATATTTT.

V usage is TRBV4-3 and J usage is TRBJ1-1, with a tentative D call TRBD1 (5 bases). CDR1 LGHNA and CDR2 YSLEER come from the germline V gene. The V end lost 1 base, the J end lost 3 bases, and 9 bases lay between the germline ends. CDR3 size: 14 residues. The CDR3 loop is CASSQVVGDTEAFF. Here the CDR3 DNA reads TGCGCCAGCAGCCAAGTTGTAGGGGACACTGAAGCTTTCTTT.

V usage is TRBV7-9 and J usage is TRBJ1-1, with a tentative D call TRBD1 (6 bases). This CDR3 comprises 15 residues. Germline CDR1 reads SEHNR; CDR2 reads FQNEAQ (reference sequence). V lost 7 bases and J lost 0, with 15 bases in between. Here the CDR3 reads CASTEQGQLNTEAFF. The CDR3 nucleotides are TGTGCCAGCACTGAACAAGGACAGCTGAACACTGAAGCTTTCTTT.

This clone was observed a few times. The chain links TRBV6-5 to TRBJ1-4, with TRBD1 identical over 8 bases. CDR1 and CDR2 (germline): MNHEY, SVGAGI. The CDR3 runs to 13 residues. The V segment lost 6 bases and the J segment 7 bases; nucleotides outside the gene matches: 4. CDR3 coding DNA: TGTGCCAGCAGCCGTCAGGGGGCTGAAAAACTGTTTTTT. It encodes CASSRQGAEKLFF.

This chain connects TRBV5-1 to TRBJ2-3; D might be TRBD2 (7 bases). The CDR3 covers 15 residues. Germline assignment: CDR1 SGHRS and CDR2 YFSETQ. The germline V and J ends were trimmed by 4 bases and 5 bases, with 17 bases remaining between them. The CDR3 here is CASSRKRGGEDTQYF. The CDR3 coding sequence is TGCGCCAGCAGCAGAAAGAGGGGGGGCGAAGATACGCAGTATTTT.

The rearrangement uses TRBV7-2 and TRBJ2-7, with 12 bases that match TRBD2. This CDR3 has 19 amino acids. CDR1 SGHTA and CDR2 FQGNSA come from the germline V gene. J was trimmed by 0 bases and V by 1 base; bases with no gene match: 10. The CDR3 here is CASSLESLAGGSLSYEQYF. The CDR3, as DNA: TGTGCCAGCAGCTTAGAGAGCCTAGCGGGGGGGAGCCTCTCCTACGAGCAGTACTTC.

The chain recombines TRBV5-6 with TRBJ2-3; a weak D match, TRBD1 (5 bases). Per the germline V gene, CDR1 is SGHDT and CDR2 is YYEEEE. The CDR3 spans 14 residues. The germline V and J ends were trimmed by 3 bases and 5 bases, with 13 bases remaining between them. Written as DNA, the CDR3 is TGTGCCAGCAGCTCCTCTCAGGGTGAAGATACGCAGTATTTT. Translated: CASSSSQGEDTQYF.

The rearrangement uses TRBV6-6 and TRBJ1-1; 9 nucleotides match TRBD1. Germline V gene lookup returns CDR1 MNHNY and CDR2 SVGAGI (reference sequence). This CDR3 region has 15 residues. With 2 bases clipped from V and 6 bases from J, the junction kept 7 bases outside the gene matches. The DNA of the CDR3 is TGTGCCAGCAGTTACACGGGACAGGGATTTCCTGAAGCTTTCTTT. This translates into CASSYTGQGFPEAFF.

This rearrangement joins TRBV28 to TRBJ2-3; 10 nucleotides align to TRBD2. The length of the CDR3 is 15 residues. V trimming: 6 bases; J trimming: 4 bases; junction bases outside the gene matches: 7. Germline V gene data show CDR1 as MDHEN and CDR2 as SYDVKM. The CDR3 DNA follows: TGTGCCAGCAGGCATCTAGCGGGGGTTTCAGATACGCAGTATTTT. Encoded protein: CASRHLAGVSDTQYF.

V is TRBV2 and J is TRBJ2-2, with D possibly being TRBD2 (6 bases). The CDR3 extends over 15 amino acids. The V end lost 10 bases, the J end lost 2 bases, and 17 bases lay between the germline ends. CDR1 SNHLY and CDR2 FYNNEI come from the germline V gene. The CDR3 loop reads CAIVWDFLNTGELFF. CDR3 coding DNA: TGTGCCATCGTCTGGGACTTCCTTAACACCGGGGAGCTGTTTTTT.

The CDR3 DNA follows: TGTGCCAGTAGTAGACGGACTAGCGGGGGATCGTACGAGCAGTACTTC. Amino acid sequence: CASSRRTSGGSYEQYF. This sequence joins TRBV19 and TRBJ2-7; 13 bases fit TRBD2. Germline values: CDR1 LNHDA, CDR2 SQIVND (reference sequence). The CDR3 has 16 amino acids. With 4 bases clipped from V and 4 bases from J, the junction kept 7 bases outside the gene matches.

The gene calls are TRBV7-2 and TRBJ1-6, with 7 bases aligning to TRBD1. The V and J ends lost 1 base and 11 bases, in that order; junction bases with no gene match: 5. Germline lookup yields CDR1 SGHTA and CDR2 FQGNSA. The CDR3 runs 14 residues. This CDR3 reads CASSLETGFPPLHF. CDR3 DNA sequence: TGTGCCAGCAGCTTAGAGACAGGGTTTCCACCCCTCCACTTT.

V usage is TRBV30 and J usage is TRBJ1-5, with 8 nucleotides matching TRBD1. Trimming at V came to 2 bases and at J to 5 bases, leaving 5 bases not matched to a gene. The CDR3 has 14 residues. Germline V lookup: CDR1 GTSNPN, CDR2 SVGIG (reference sequence). CDR3 DNA: TGTGCCTGGAGTCCGGACAGGGCGGATCAGCCCCAGCATTTT. It specifies CAWSPDRADQPQHF.

The J gene is TRBJ2-1, the V gene TRBV25-1; 8 bases are shared with TRBD2. The CDR3 sequence is 16 residues long. Germline assignment: CDR1 MGHDK and CDR2 SYGVNS. The V and J ends lost 4 bases and 2 bases, in that order; junction bases with no gene match: 7. For the CDR3, the DNA is TGTGCCAGCAGTGGTGCCGGGGGGGGCCCCTACAATGAGCAGTTCTTC. It is translated as CASSGAGGGPYNEQFF. The complete variable domain, with remaining parts taken from reference TRBV25-1 and TRBJ2-1, reads EADIYQTPRYLVIGTGKKITLECSQTMGHDKMYWYQQDPGMELHLIHYSYGVNSTEKGDLSSESTVSRIRTEHFPLTLESARPSHTSQYLCASSGAGGGPYNEQFFGPGTRLTVL.

This clone was detected only a few times. The V gene is TRBV5-1, the J gene TRBJ2-5; 10 bases align to TRBD2. TRBJ2-7 explains the end of the DNA better; the J call may be wrong. CDR1 is SGHRS and CDR2 is YFSETQ in the germline V gene. The CDR3 loop spans 14 amino acids. CDR3 sequence (DNA): TGCGCCAGCAGCGCCGGGACTAGCGTCTACGAGCAGTACTTC. It is translated as CASSAGTSVYEQYF.

The V and J genes are TRBV9 and TRBJ1-6, with 8 bases fitting TRBD1. Unmatched junction bases numbered 3, after V lost 2 bases and J lost 2 bases. The CDR3 runs 16 residues. Per the germline V gene, CDR1 is SGDLS and CDR2 is YYNGEE. The CDR3 sequence is CASSVGQGAYNSPLHF. The CDR3 DNA follows: TGTGCCAGCAGCGTCGGACAGGGAGCCTATAATTCACCCCTCCACTTT.

The chain recombines TRBV28 with TRBJ1-1; no reliable D call. Per the germline V gene, CDR1 is MDHEN and CDR2 is SYDVKM. V was trimmed by 6 bases and J by 1 base, leaving 12 bases between them. The CDR3 runs to 14 residues. CDR3 DNA sequence: TGTGCCAGCAGCCCAGGAGGGAGGAACACTGAAGCTTTCTTT. Protein product: CASSPGGRNTEAFF.